This TCR beta chain emerged from a study of OX40 agonist ivuxolimab in advanced cancers. As for the study in general: Ivuxolimab is a fully human IgG2 antibody that activates OX40 (CD134).

Samples were taken at baseline and on day 1 of cycles 4 and 7. Study results and caveats: Antigen specificity of clonally expanded peripheral T cells was not established. Nonresponders, in some cases, also had low normalized T-cell clonal expansion.

The method was immunoSEQ multiplex PCR; TCRdb's version includes in-frame clones alone and lacks a portion of them. The table has about 69,000 clones, approximately 90% seen once; the top ten hold about 5.5%. Germline V gives CDR1 LGHNA, CDR2 YSLEER. The ends were cut back, 4 bases at V and 4 bases at J, with 17 bases in the middle. This CDR3 comprises 16 residues. Remarks on this clone: Its antigen is unknown.

The sequences come from CD4+ or CD8+ T cells sorted from blood, collected in a trial of the OX40 agonist ivuxolimab. J is TRBJ2-1 and V is TRBV4-3; tentatively, D is TRBD2 (5 bases). The TCR sequence derives from an adult with an advanced solid tumor such as melanoma, head and neck, liver or kidney cancer. For the CDR3, the DNA is TGCGCCAGCAGCCCCAAAACCCTAGCACCGTACAATGAGCAGTTCTTC. It encodes CASSPKTLAPYNEQFF.